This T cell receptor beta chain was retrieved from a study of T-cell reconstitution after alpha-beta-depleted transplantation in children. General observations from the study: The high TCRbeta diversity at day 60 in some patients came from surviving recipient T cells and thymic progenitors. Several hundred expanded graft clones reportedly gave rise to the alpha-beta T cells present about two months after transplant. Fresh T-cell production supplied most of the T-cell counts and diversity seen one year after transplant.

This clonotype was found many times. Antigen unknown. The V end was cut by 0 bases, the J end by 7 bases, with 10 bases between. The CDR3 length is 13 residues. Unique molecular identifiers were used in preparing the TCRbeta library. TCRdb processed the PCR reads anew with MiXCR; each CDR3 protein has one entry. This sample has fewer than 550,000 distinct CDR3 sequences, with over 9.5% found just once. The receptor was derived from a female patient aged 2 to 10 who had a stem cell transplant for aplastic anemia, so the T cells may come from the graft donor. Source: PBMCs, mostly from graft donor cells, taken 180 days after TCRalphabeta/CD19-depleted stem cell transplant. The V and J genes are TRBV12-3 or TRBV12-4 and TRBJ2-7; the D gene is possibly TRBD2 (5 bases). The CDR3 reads CASSLARVGEQYV. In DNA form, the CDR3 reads TGTGCCAGCAGTTTAGCGCGGGTGGGGGAGCAGTACGTC.